The TCR beta chain under discussion was sequenced for a study of identical twins. General observations from the study: For cord blood, abundant beta clonotypes had fewer insertions, unlike memory repertoires, which showed none. Cross-sectional statistical analysis was relied on for the conclusions, without the same donors being followed. Zero-insertion analyses could be partly confounded by invariant MAIT and iNKT cells.

A universal primer site came from template switching; cDNA carried unique molecular identifiers. TCRdb ran MiXCR on the 5' RACE reads and lists one entry per CDR3 protein. The sample yields under 500,000 distinct CDR3 sequences, 13% to 15% seen once. The CDR3 covers 16 residues. With V trimmed by 4 bases and J by 6 bases, 10 bases remained unmatched. The V gene's germline CDR1 is DFQATT and CDR2 SNEGSKA (reference sequence). As to this clonotype: Its antigen is not identified.

These same data were also listed under a study on yellow fever vaccine responses in identical twins.

The chain joins TRBV20-1 to TRBJ2-7, with TRBD2 matching over 15 bases. The sample was CD4+ T cells sorted from blood. This receptor was taken from a woman aged 18-29 years in good health. The CDR3 DNA reads as TGCAGTGCTAACGGACTAGCGGGAGGGCCAGTTCGCGAGCAGTACTTC. As protein: CSANGLAGGPVREQYF.